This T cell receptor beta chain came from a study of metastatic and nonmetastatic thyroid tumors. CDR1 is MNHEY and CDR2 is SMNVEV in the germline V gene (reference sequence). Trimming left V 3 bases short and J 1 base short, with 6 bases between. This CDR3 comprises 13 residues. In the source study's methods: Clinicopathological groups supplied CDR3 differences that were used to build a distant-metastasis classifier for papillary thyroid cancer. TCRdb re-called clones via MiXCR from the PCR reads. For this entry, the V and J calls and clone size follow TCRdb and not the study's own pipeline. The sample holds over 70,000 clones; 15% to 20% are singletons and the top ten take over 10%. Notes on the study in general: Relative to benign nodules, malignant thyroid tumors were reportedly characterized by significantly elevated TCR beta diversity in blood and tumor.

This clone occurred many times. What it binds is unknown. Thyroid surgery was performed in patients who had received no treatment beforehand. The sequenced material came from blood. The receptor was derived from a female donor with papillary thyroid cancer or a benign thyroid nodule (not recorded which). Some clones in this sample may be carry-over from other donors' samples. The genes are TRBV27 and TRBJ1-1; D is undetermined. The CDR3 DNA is TGTGCCAGCAGTTTGAGGGAGAACACTGAAGCTTTCTTT. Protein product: CASSLRENTEAFF.